These T cell receptor beta chains were read from a single sample in a study of blood T cells in healthy people across ages. Via MiXCR, TCRdb re-called the 5' RACE reads, giving one row per CDR3 protein. The sample lists about 1.4 million distinct CDR3 sequences, approximately 59% occurring once. Sequenced material: blood. All receptors come from a man aged 18 to 29 in good health. The CDR3 runs from the conserved cysteine through the conserved F or W. D genes are given only for firm matches. The size of a clone is reported for some rows only, either as once, few or many, or as a class for expanded clones.

v_gene	j_gene	d_gene	abundance	CDR3nt	CDR3aa
TRBV4-2	TRBJ2-1	-	-	TGTGCCAGCAGCCAGATACTAGGTTTCATAGATGAGCAGTTCTTC	CASSQILGFIDEQFF
TRBV5-1	TRBJ2-1	TRBD1	-	TGCGCCAGCAGCGGACAGGGTAATAGGAATGAGCAGTTCTTC	CASSGQGNRNEQFF
TRBV25-1	TRBJ2-5	-	few	TGTGCCAGCAGTGACTACAGGTCACAAGAGACCCAGTACTTC	CASSDYRSQETQYF
TRBV10-3	TRBJ2-1	TRBD1	few	TGTGCCATCAGTGAGCAGCCAGGGGGCTCCTACAATGAGCAGTTCTTC	CAISEQPGGSYNEQFF
TRBV11-2	TRBJ2-1	-	-	TGTGCCAGCAGCTTAGGCGGGACCCGCTCCTACAATGAGCAGTTCTTC	CASSLGGTRSYNEQFF
TRBV9	TRBJ2-1	-	-	TGTGCCAGCAGCGTAGGATCTGAGTTGTGGACAGAGGGTCCGCGCAATGAGCAGTTCTTC	CASSVGSELWTEGPRNEQFF
TRBV6-4	TRBJ2-7	-	-	TGTGCCAGCAGTGCCTTCCGGGACGGTTACGAGCAGTACTTC	CASSAFRDGYEQYF
TRBV5-1	TRBJ2-4	-	-	TGCGCCAGCAGCTTGGGTTACCGGGGCCTAGCCAAAAACATTCAGTACTTC	CASSLGYRGLAKNIQYF
TRBV29-1	TRBJ2-1	TRBD2	-	TGCAGCGTTGGTGAGCGGGGAAACTCCTACAATGAGCAGTTCTTC	CSVGERGNSYNEQFF
TRBV11-2	TRBJ1-5	TRBD1	-	TGTGCCAGCAGCTCCACAGGGGGCGTTCAGCCCCAGCATTTT	CASSSTGGVQPQHF
TRBV9	TRBJ1-2	-	-	TGTGCCAGCAGCCCCACACAGGGTTTGGTTCATGGCTACACCTTC	CASSPTQGLVHGYTF
TRBV11-2	TRBJ2-5	-	few	TGTGCCAGCAGCTTGGGGACCATGGAGACCCAGTACTTC	CASSLGTMETQYF
TRBV5-1	TRBJ2-7	-	few	TGCGCCAGCAGCTTACGACAGATTAGTAATTACGAGCAGTACTTC	CASSLRQISNYEQYF
TRBV7-9	TRBJ2-1	TRBD2	-	TGTGCCAGCAGCTTAGAACCAGCGGGGCGAGCCTACAATGAGCAGTTCTTC	CASSLEPAGRAYNEQFF
TRBV20-1	TRBJ1-2	-	few	TGCAGTGCTACTTTCGGTACAGGGATTGTTAACTATGGCTACACCTTC	CSATFGTGIVNYGYTF
TRBV9	TRBJ2-3	-	-	TGTGCCAGCAGCGCCGGCCTCCCGCATACGCAGTATTTT	CASSAGLPHTQYF
TRBV14	TRBJ2-3	TRBD2	few	TGTGCCAGCAGCCAAGATGCAAGCGGGAGGCCCACAGATACGCAGTATTTT	CASSQDASGRPTDTQYF
TRBV6-4	TRBJ2-1	-	-	TGTGCCAGCAGTGACGGCTCGGGACGGGGATACAATGAGCAGTTCTTC	CASSDGSGRGYNEQFF
TRBV10-2	TRBJ1-2	-	-	TGCGCCAGCAGTGAGGGAAACGACTATGGCTACACCTTC	CASSEGNDYGYTF
TRBV6-5	TRBJ2-1	TRBD1	-	TGTGCCAGCAGCCCTACAGGGGACCCATACAATGAGCAGTTCTTC	CASSPTGDPYNEQFF
TRBV6-5	TRBJ2-3	-	-	TGTGCCAGCACCCCCCCGGGGACGGGGGCAGATACGCAGTATTTT	CASTPPGTGADTQYF
TRBV7-6	TRBJ2-5	TRBD2	-	TGTGCCAGCAGCCCCCAGACTAGCGGAGGGCAAGAGACCCAGTACTTC	CASSPQTSGGQETQYF
TRBV27	TRBJ2-5	-	-	TGTGCCAGCGGGTTACAGGGCGGATTGGGGGAGGCCCAGTACTTC	CASGLQGGLGEAQYF
TRBV25-1	TRBJ1-1	-	-	TGTGCCAGCAGTCTGGACTCGTCATCGGGAGCTTTCTTT	CASSLDSSSGAFF
TRBV4-3	TRBJ2-3	TRBD2	-	TGCGCCAGCAGCCAAGAGCCCTTCGGGGGGGAGAGCACAGATACGCAGTATTTT	CASSQEPFGGESTDTQYF
TRBV15	TRBJ2-7	-	-	TGTGCCACCAGCAGAGATAGGGTACGGCGGGGCTCCTACAATGAGCAGTACTTC	CATSRDRVRRGSYNEQYF
TRBV4-1	TRBJ1-5	TRBD1	-	TGCGCCAGCAGCCTGAGGGGGCAAGCTCAGCCCCAGCATTTT	CASSLRGQAQPQHF
TRBV4-3	TRBJ2-1	TRBD1	-	TGCGCCAGCAGCCAAGATCTAGGACAGGGGCTGTACAATGAGCAGTTCTTC	CASSQDLGQGLYNEQFF
TRBV20-1	TRBJ2-7	TRBD1	-	TGCAGTGCTCAGTGGGACAGATCCGAGCAGTACTTC	CSAQWDRSEQYF
TRBV29-1	TRBJ2-5	-	-	TGCAGCTTCTACGACAGTATCGGTGAGCAGTACTTC	CSFYDSIGEQYF
TRBV27	TRBJ2-7	TRBD1	-	TGTGCCAGCATGGTGACAGGGGGCATGAATGAGCAGTACTTC	CASMVTGGMNEQYF
TRBV12-3/TRBV12-4	TRBJ2-5	TRBD1	-	TGTGCCGGCAGCGAAACAGGGGCCCAAGAGACCCAGTACTTC	CAGSETGAQETQYF
TRBV4-1	TRBJ1-1	-	-	TGCGCCAGCAGCCGGACGAAAGATGAAGCTTTCTTT	CASSRTKDEAFF
TRBV7-2	TRBJ2-1	TRBD2	-	TGTGCCAGCAGCTTAGCCCGGGGGGGGAATGAGCAGTTCTTC	CASSLARGGNEQFF
TRBV29-1	TRBJ1-6	-	-	TGCAGCGTTGATACTATTAGCTCCTATAATTCACCCCTCCACTTT	CSVDTISSYNSPLHF
TRBV29-1	TRBJ2-2	-	-	TGCAGCGCCAGGGTTGCGAACACCGGGGAGCTGTTTTTT	CSARVANTGELFF
TRBV29-1	TRBJ2-2	-	-	TGCAGCGTTGAAGATAGAGGGGGGGGGACAACGAACACCGGGGAGCTGTTTTTT	CSVEDRGGGTTNTGELFF
TRBV6-6	TRBJ2-7	-	-	TGTGCCAGCAGTCGAGGGGAGACCCCCTACGAGCAGTACTTC	CASSRGETPYEQYF
TRBV4-1	TRBJ2-7	TRBD2	-	TGCGCCAGCAGCCTAGATAGCGGGGTCTACGAGCAGTACTTC	CASSLDSGVYEQYF
TRBV6-5	TRBJ2-7	-	-	TGTGCCAGCCGGCACAGCTCGGGCGAGCAGTACTTC	CASRHSSGEQYF
TRBV6-1	TRBJ2-7	-	few	TGTGCCAGCAGTGACAGGGCTTCACTCCATCCCTACGAGCAGTACTTC	CASSDRASLHPYEQYF
TRBV10-3	TRBJ2-7	TRBD2	few	TGTGCCATCAGTGAGTCGGGGGGGAGAGGCTACGAGCAGTACTTC	CAISESGGRGYEQYF
TRBV6-1	TRBJ2-1	TRBD2	-	TGTGCCAGCAGCGACACGGGACTAGCGGGGGGCCGCTCCTACAATGAGCAGTTCTTC	CASSDTGLAGGRSYNEQFF
TRBV7-6	TRBJ2-1	-	-	TGTGCCAGCAGCTTAGCCAGCGCTCGTGGGGATGAGCAGTTCTTC	CASSLASARGDEQFF
TRBV27	TRBJ1-2	-	-	TGTGCCAGCAGTTTATCAGGCGGTTTCGGCTACACCTTC	CASSLSGGFGYTF
TRBV3-1	TRBJ2-1	-	-	TGTGCCAGCAGCCCCCAAACCCAAATAGCCTACAATGAGCAGTTCTTC	CASSPQTQIAYNEQFF
TRBV6-6	TRBJ2-3	-	-	TGTGCCAGCAGGTCCTCCAGGGGAAGAGATACGCAGTATTTT	CASRSSRGRDTQYF
TRBV20-1	TRBJ2-5	TRBD1	-	TGCAGTGCCCCAGGACAGGGGAGACAAGAGACCCAGTACTTC	CSAPGQGRQETQYF